The sequence of this T cell receptor (beta chain) was determined in a study of blood T cell repertoires in COVID-19. Study information: Collection of acute and convalescent COVID-19 samples took place in the United States, Italy and Spain. Sources were T cells, B-cell-depleted T cells, or PBMCs; the material itself was cDNA or gDNA.

Authors' data handling: Counts of nucleated cells, estimated from reference gene primer amplification, were obtained. TCRdb keeps only in-frame clones here, not all; method: immunoSEQ multiplex PCR. V and J calls and clone size come straight from that table; D and trimming were deduced from the DNA. The table includes 200,000 or so clones, over 80% detected once. The CDR3 spans 12 residues. CDR1 and CDR2 (germline): MNHEY, SVGAGI. V lost 10 bases, J lost 3 bases, and 13 bases lay in between. The J gene is TRBJ2-7, the V gene TRBV6-5, with D tentatively TRBD1 (6 bases). This TCR was sampled from a woman aged 30 to 39 with acute or convalescent COVID-19. The sequencing input was peripheral blood. The DNA for the CDR3 is TGTGCCACCCAGGGGCAGATCTACGAGCAGTACTTC. This gives the protein CATQGQIYEQYF.